Described below is a single T cell receptor beta chain sequence and its context. Using immunoSEQ multiplex PCR, the repertoire was profiled, and TCRdb retains in-frame clones only, with some absent. Of approximately 2,200,000 clones in the sample, 85% to 95% were seen once. These data come from a study of shared clonotypes between healthy human individuals. CD45RO-negative, CCR7-selected cells formed the naive CD8 fraction, which excluded terminally differentiated effector memory CD45RA+ cells. Sequencing used naive CD8+ T cells from PBMCs. The sequence was collected from a man aged 18 to 29 in good health. Some clones in this sample may be carry-over from other donors' samples.

This CDR3 reads CASSPQGISNQPQHF. As DNA, the CDR3 is TGCGCCAGCAGCCCACAGGGGATAAGCAATCAGCCCCAGCATTTT. The chain is built from TRBV4-1 and TRBJ1-5; 7 positions agree with TRBD1. The CDR3 length is 15 residues. The junction had 4 bases not matched to a gene; V was cut back by 4 bases and J by 1 base. Per germline, CDR1 MGHRA and CDR2 YSYEKL.